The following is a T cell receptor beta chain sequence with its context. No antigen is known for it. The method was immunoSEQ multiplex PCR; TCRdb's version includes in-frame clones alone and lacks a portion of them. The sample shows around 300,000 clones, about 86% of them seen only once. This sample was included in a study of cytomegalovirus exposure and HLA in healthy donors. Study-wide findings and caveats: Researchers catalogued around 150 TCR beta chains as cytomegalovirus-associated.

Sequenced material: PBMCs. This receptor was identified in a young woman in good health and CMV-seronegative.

CDR3 bases: TGTGCCAGCAGCTTGACCCGGGACACTGAAGCTTTCTTT. Its protein product is CASSLTRDTEAFF. This chain joins TRBV5-4 and TRBJ1-1; D is undetermined. V shed 1 base and J shed 3 bases, with 7 bases lying between them. The CDR3 is made up of 13 amino acids. Germline values: CDR1 SGHNT, CDR2 YYREEE (reference sequence).